One and the same sample provided the 25 T cell receptor beta chains below, sequenced in a study of T cell responses to AZD1222 COVID-19 vaccine. TCRdb's copy holds only in-frame clones and misses some; the assay was immunoSEQ multiplex PCR. The sample records approximately 150,000 clones, approximately 93% being singletons. Material: peripheral blood, obtained on day 0 of AZD1222 vaccination. These receptors were collected from an adult in good health.

The chain recombines TRBV18 with TRBJ1-3; 9 nucleotides align to TRBD1. With 7 bases clipped from V and 2 bases from J, the junction kept 6 bases outside the gene matches. The CDR3 is made up of 15 amino acids. Germline loops: CDR1 KGHSH, CDR2 LQKENI. The CDR3 region is CASYPGQGTGNTIYF. CDR3 in DNA: TGTGCCAGCTATCCGGGACAGGGAACTGGAAACACCATATATTTT.

The chain has TRBV27 and TRBJ2-7; D ambiguous. Trimming removed 5 bases at V and 4 bases at J, with 21 bases between. The CDR3 runs 16 residues. Germline V gene lookup returns CDR1 MNHEY and CDR2 SMNVEV (reference sequence). For the CDR3, the DNA is TGTGCCAGCAGTCCATCCGTCGGGCATCAAGGTTACGAGCAGTACTTC. Protein: CASSPSVGHQGYEQYF.

The chain combines TRBV6-5 with TRBJ1-3; D possibly corresponds to TRBD1 (6 bases). With 2 bases removed from V and 3 bases from J, the gap between germline ends came to 11 bases. CDR3 length equals 15 residues. CDR1 and CDR2 (germline): MNHEY, SVGAGI. The CDR3 DNA follows: TGTGCCAGCAGTTACAGGGGGACTCGTGGAAACACCATATATTTT. Protein sequence: CASSYRGTRGNTIYF.

This chain uses TRBV5-4 with TRBJ1-1, with D possibly TRBD1 on 6 matching bases. The CDR3 has 15 residues. Trimming cost V 3 bases and J 2 bases, with 14 bases left between them. CDR1 is SGHNT and CDR2 is YYREEE in the germline V gene (reference sequence). DNA for the CDR3: TGTGCCAGCAGCTCGCCGGGACAATTCAACACTGAAGCTTTCTTT. Encoded protein: CASSSPGQFNTEAFF. The full variable domain, its missing parts supplied by reference TRBV5-4 and TRBJ1-1, is ETGVTQSPTHLIKTRGQQVTLRCSSQSGHNTVSWYQQALGQGPQFIFQYYREEENGRGNFPPRFSGLQFPNYSSELNVNALELDDSALYLCASSSPGQFNTEAFFGQGTRLTVV.

This clone has just one count. This sequence joins TRBV30 and TRBJ1-2; unclear D gene. The CDR3 covers 11 residues. Germline lookup yields CDR1 GTSNPN and CDR2 SVGIG (reference sequence). V was pared by 1 base and J by 7 bases, with 7 bases between. The CDR3 region has the DNA TGTGCCTGGAGTGAGGATGGTGGCTACACCTTC. Its translation: CAWSEDGGYTF.

The chain recombines TRBV10-3 with TRBJ1-6; tentatively, D is TRBD1 (6 bases). Trimming took off 4 bases at V and 5 bases at J, with 6 bases between the two ends. Germline loops: CDR1 ENHRY, CDR2 SYGVKD. The CDR3 sequence is 13 residues long. The CDR3 DNA sequence: TGTGCCATCAGTGGGACAGATAATTCACCCCTCCACTTT. This gives the protein CAISGTDNSPLHF.

The table lists this clone with a count of one. The J gene is TRBJ1-2, the V gene TRBV6-2 or TRBV6-3; possibly TRBD1 for D (6 bases). The CDR3 consists of 16 residues. The germline V gene has CDR1 MNHEY and CDR2 SVGEGT. V lost 2 bases to trimming and J lost 1 base, with 14 bases between them. The CDR3 nucleotides read TGTGCCAGCAGTTACGACGGGGGCCCCTTTAACTATGGCTACACCTTC. This sequence encodes CASSYDGGPFNYGYTF.

This clone has only one observation. V is TRBV6-5 and J is TRBJ2-5; 7 bases align to TRBD2. CDR1 MNHEY and CDR2 SVGAGI come from the germline V gene. The CDR3 has 14 residues. V gave up 4 bases and J gave up 5 bases; unmatched junction bases: 7. The CDR3 DNA sequence: TGTGCCAGCAGTTTCGCGGGGGAGGGGGAGACCCAGTACTTC. Amino acid sequence: CASSFAGEGETQYF.

The rearrangement joins TRBV7-9 to TRBJ2-3, with 10 bases fitting TRBD2. V lost 1 base and J lost 3; bases outside the gene matches: 10. CDR1 and CDR2 (germline): SEHNR, FQNEAQ (reference sequence). The CDR3 is 18 residues long. CDR3 sequence: CASSLGFGSAGGTDTQYF. CDR3 nucleotide sequence: TGTGCCAGCAGCTTAGGATTTGGATCAGCGGGGGGGACAGATACGCAGTATTTT.

V usage is TRBV3-1 (or the pseudogene TRBV3-2) and J usage is TRBJ2-3; D remains unclear. Per germline, CDR1 LGHDT and CDR2 YNNKEL (reference sequence). The CDR3 runs 15 residues. The germline V and J ends were trimmed by 0 bases and 3 bases, with 10 bases remaining between them. The CDR3 loop reads CASSQESGRTDTQYF. Here the CDR3 DNA reads TGTGCCAGCAGCCAAGAAAGTGGTCGAACAGATACGCAGTATTTT.

The chain uses TRBV29-1 and TRBJ2-3, with 9 bases that match TRBD1. The V gene end was trimmed by 5 bases and the J gene end by 4 bases; junction bases not matched to a gene: 13. This CDR3 has 16 residues. Germline lookup yields CDR1 SQVTM and CDR2 ANQGSEA. Here the CDR3 DNA reads TGCAGCGTTAGTGTGCTGGACAGGGGTTCCGCAGATACGCAGTATTTT. Translating gives CSVSVLDRGSADTQYF.

V and J are TRBV10-2 and TRBJ1-2; D ambiguous. Between the trimmed V and J ends, which lost 4 bases and 0 bases, there was a span of 9 bases. The CDR3 runs 14 residues. Germline CDR1 is WSHSY and CDR2 is SAAADI. The CDR3 reads CASSGSRTNYGYTF. DNA of the CDR3: TGCGCCAGCAGTGGGAGCCGAACTAACTATGGCTACACCTTC.

Comments on this clone: The germline gene is not matched at one end of the junction; a read error may be the cause. This chain uses TRBV4-2 with TRBJ1-3; D not resolved. CDR3 size: 15 residues. In germline, CDR1 is LGHNA, CDR2 YNFKEQ. The CDR3 protein is CASSQTVGSGNIIYF. The CDR3 DNA reads as TGTGCCAGCAGCCAGACGGTCGGCTCTGGAAACATCATATATTTT.

This chain uses TRBV28 with TRBJ1-1; the D gene is possibly TRBD1 (5 bases). CDR1 MDHEN and CDR2 SYDVKM come from the germline V gene. The CDR3 has 13 residues. Deletions cut 4 bases from V and 1 base from J, with 7 bases between. CDR3 loop: CASSYTGNTEAFF. CDR3 bases: TGTGCCAGCAGTTACACAGGGAACACTGAAGCTTTCTTT.

The genes are TRBV2 and TRBJ2-3; D remains ambiguous. The V and J ends lost 1 base and 2 bases respectively, with 7 bases between them. CDR1 is SNHLY, CDR2 FYNNEI, per germline. The CDR3 runs 14 residues. The CDR3: CASSEVQFTDTQYF. The CDR3 nucleotides read TGTGCCAGCAGTGAAGTCCAGTTCACAGATACGCAGTATTTT.

This chain joins TRBV5-1 and TRBJ1-1; D perhaps matches TRBD1 (5 bases). This CDR3 is 13 amino acids long. Trimming cost V 0 bases and J 8 bases, with 11 bases left between them. The germline gives CDR1 SGHRS, CDR2 YFSETQ. CDR3 region: CASSLERGREAFF. The DNA for the CDR3 is TGCGCCAGCAGCTTGGAAAGGGGTAGGGAAGCTTTCTTT. The whole variable domain, remainder taken from reference TRBV5-1 and TRBJ1-1, is KAGVTQTPRYLIKTRGQQVTLSCSPISGHRSVSWYQQTPGQGLQFLFEYFSETQRNKGNFPGRFSGRQFSNSRSEMNVSTLELGDSALYLCASSLERGREAFFGQGTRLTVV.

This clone was seen only once. The rearrangement uses TRBV4-3 and TRBJ1-2; no reliable D call. In germline, CDR1 is LGHNA, CDR2 YSLEER. V dropped 2 bases and J dropped 3 bases, with 7 bases sitting between them. The CDR3 is made up of 13 amino acids. CDR3 sequence reads: CASSQKAYYGYTF. As DNA, the CDR3 is TGCGCCAGCAGCCAAAAGGCGTACTATGGCTACACCTTC.

The gene calls are TRBV5-6 and TRBJ2-5; D unresolved. V shed 0 bases and J shed 2 bases, with 5 bases lying between them. This CDR3 has 13 residues. The germline V gene encodes CDR1 SGHDT and CDR2 YYEEEE. CDR3 nucleotide sequence: TGTGCCAGCAGCTTGGGGTTTCAAGAGACCCAGTACTTC. Protein product: CASSLGFQETQYF. Full variable domain (remainder filled in from reference TRBV5-6 and TRBJ2-5): DAGVTQSPTHLIKTRGQQVTLRCSPKSGHDTVSWYQQALGQGPQFIFQYYEEEERQRGNFPDRFSGHQFPNYSSELNVNALLLGDSALYLCASSLGFQETQYFGPGTRLLVL.

The chain has TRBV19 and TRBJ1-5; 11 nucleotides agree with TRBD1. CDR1 LNHDA and CDR2 SQIVND come from the germline V gene (reference sequence). CDR3 length: 16 residues. V lost 3 bases, J lost 2 bases, and 3 bases stayed unmatched. The CDR3 DNA follows: TGTGCCAGTAGTATTCGGGGACAGGGGGGCAATCAGCCCCAGCATTTT. Encoded protein: CASSIRGQGGNQPQHF. Full variable domain (outside the CDR3, taken from reference TRBV19 and TRBJ1-5): DGGITQSPKYLFRKEGQNVTLSCEQNLNHDAMYWYRQDPGQGLRLIYYSQIVNDFQKGDIAEGYSVSREKKESFPLTVTSAQKNPTAFYLCASSIRGQGGNQPQHFGDGTRLSIL.

This chain uses TRBV29-1 with TRBJ2-5; 8 bases are a match to TRBD2. J gave up 5 bases and V 5 bases, and 7 bases lay outside the gene matches. The CDR3 extends over 13 amino acids. Germline V gene data show CDR1 as SQVTM and CDR2 as ANQGSEA. DNA of the CDR3: TGCAGCGTTAAGCGGGGGCTGGGGGAGACCCAGTACTTC. It yields the protein CSVKRGLGETQYF. Variable domain in full (rest from reference TRBV29-1 and TRBJ2-5): SAVISQKPSRDICQRGTSLTIQCQVDSQVTMMFWYRQQPGQSLTLIATANQGSEATYESGFVIDKFPISRPNLTFSTLTVSNMSPEDSSIYLCSVKRGLGETQYFGPGTRLLVL.

This clone showed up just a few times. The gene calls are TRBV2 and TRBJ1-5; D gene unclear. CDR3 length: 15 residues. CDR1 is SNHLY, CDR2 FYNNEI, per germline. Deletions cut 7 bases from V and 1 base from J, with 14 bases between. CDR3 residues: CASTVMGGSNQPQHF. The CDR3 bases are TGTGCCAGCACCGTCATGGGTGGGAGCAATCAGCCCCAGCATTTT. Full variable domain (outside the CDR3, taken from reference TRBV2 and TRBJ1-5): EPEVTQTPSHQVTQMGQEVILRCVPISNHLYFYWYRQILGQKVEFLVSFYNNEISEKSEIFDDQFSVERPDGSNFTLKIRSTKLEDSAMYFCASTVMGGSNQPQHFGDGTRLSIL.

The gene calls are TRBV7-2 and TRBJ2-7, with a possible D match to TRBD1 (5 bases). The CDR3 is made up of 13 amino acids. CDR1 SGHTA and CDR2 FQGNSA come from the germline V gene. V was cut by 3 bases and J by 4 bases, with 10 bases left in between. The CDR3 reads CASSFDRKYEQYF. The CDR3 DNA sequence: TGTGCCAGCAGCTTCGACAGAAAGTACGAGCAGTACTTC. Complete variable domain (other parts from reference TRBV7-2 and TRBJ2-7): GAGVSQSPSNKVTEKGKDVELRCDPISGHTALYWYRQSLGQGLEFLIYFQGNSAPDKSGLPSDRFSAERTGGSVSTLTIQRTQQEDSAVYLCASSFDRKYEQYFGPGTRLTVT.

CDR3 bases: TGTGCCAGCAGCCGGGTGGAAGAGACCCAGTACTTC. Its protein is CASSRVEETQYF. The chain employs TRBV3-1 (or the pseudogene TRBV3-2) and TRBJ2-5; no clear D. V was trimmed by 4 bases and J by 3 bases, leaving 6 bases between them. From germline, CDR1 is LGHDT and CDR2 YNNKEL (reference sequence). This CDR3 contains 12 residues.

The V call is TRBV19, the J call TRBJ1-1; D uncertain. Trimming pared 4 bases from V and 11 bases from J, leaving 20 bases between. CDR3 length: 14 residues. Germline values: CDR1 LNHDA, CDR2 SQIVND (reference sequence). DNA for the CDR3: TGTGCCAGTAGTAATCTCTGGGGATCGCAAAGGGCTTTCTTT. This gives the protein CASSNLWGSQRAFF.

The rearrangement uses TRBV7-2 and TRBJ1-6; D gene unclear. This CDR3 has 11 residues. Germline CDR1 is SGHTA and CDR2 is FQGNSA. V was pared by 6 bases and J by 10 bases, with 7 bases between. CDR3 DNA sequence: TGTGCCAGCAGGGGTAACTCACCCCTCCACTTT. Protein sequence: CASRGNSPLHF. The full variable domain, in which reference TRBV7-2 and TRBJ1-6 provide the parts outside the CDR3, is GAGVSQSPSNKVTEKGKDVELRCDPISGHTALYWYRQSLGQGLEFLIYFQGNSAPDKSGLPSDRFSAERTGGSVSTLTIQRTQQEDSAVYLCASRGNSPLHFGNGTRLTVT.